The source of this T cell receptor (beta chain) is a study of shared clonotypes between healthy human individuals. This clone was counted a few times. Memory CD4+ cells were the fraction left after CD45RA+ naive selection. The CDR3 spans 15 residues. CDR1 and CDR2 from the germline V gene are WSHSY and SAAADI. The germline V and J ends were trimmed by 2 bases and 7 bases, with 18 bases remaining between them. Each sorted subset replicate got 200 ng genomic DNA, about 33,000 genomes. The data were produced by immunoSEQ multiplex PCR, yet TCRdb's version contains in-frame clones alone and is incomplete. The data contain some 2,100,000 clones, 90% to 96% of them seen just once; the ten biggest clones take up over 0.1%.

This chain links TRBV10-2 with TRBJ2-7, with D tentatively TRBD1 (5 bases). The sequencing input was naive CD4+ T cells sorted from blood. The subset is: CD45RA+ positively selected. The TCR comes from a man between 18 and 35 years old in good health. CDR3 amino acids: CASSEGRTLLGEQYF. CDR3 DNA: TGCGCCAGCAGTGAGGGGCGGACACTTTTGGGAGAGCAGTACTTC.